Listed below are T cell receptor beta chains from one sample, sequenced in a study of breast tumors, draining lymph nodes, adjacent tissues. Each CDR3 protein is one row after TCRdb ran MiXCR on the multiplex PCR reads. The table shows approximately 47,000 distinct CDR3 sequences, with more than 20% occurring only once. The sequencing input was breast tumor tissue. These receptors were obtained from a female donor with breast cancer. Some clones in this sample may be carry-over from other donors' samples. Both conserved end residues are part of each CDR3. A D gene is named only where the DNA matches it firmly. The size of a clone is reported for some rows only, either as once, few or many, or as a class for expanded clones.

V gene	D gene	CDR3 length	clone size	J gene	CDR3 protein	CDR3 DNA
TRBV7-8	.	16	many	TRBJ1-5	CASSYYVGGSNQPQHF	TGTGCCAGCAGCTATTACGTCGGGGGAAGCAATCAGCCCCAGCATTTT
TRBV19	.	14	many	TRBJ1-5	CASSLRETHQPQHF	TGTGCCAGTAGTCTCCGGGAGACTCATCAGCCCCAGCATTTT
TRBV7-6	.	14	many	TRBJ1-5	CASSLGWSNQPQHF	TGTGCCAGCAGCTTAGGATGGAGCAATCAGCCCCAGCATTTT
TRBV7-2	.	14	many	TRBJ1-6	CASSSLGAFGPLHF	TGTGCCAGCAGCTCCCTTGGAGCATTTGGGCCCCTCCACTTT
TRBV30	TRBD2	13	many	TRBJ2-5	CAWRSSGKETQYF	TGTGCCTGGAGGTCTAGCGGGAAAGAGACCCAGTACTTC
TRBV9	.	13	many	TRBJ2-3	CASSGGPQDTQYF	TGTGCCAGCAGCGGAGGACCTCAGGATACGCAGTATTTT
TRBV19	.	14	many	TRBJ1-2	CASSIGEARYGYTF	TGTGCCAGTAGTATAGGTGAGGCGCGCTATGGCTACACCTTC
TRBV20-1	.	17	.	TRBJ1-1	CSARDSGRGSLDTEAFF	TGCAGTGCTAGAGATAGTGGTAGGGGGAGTTTGGACACTGAAGCTTTCTTT
TRBV9	.	16	many	TRBJ2-1	CASSVVGGSSYNEQFF	TGTGCCAGCAGCGTAGTTGGGGGTAGCTCCTACAATGAGCAGTTCTTC
TRBV5-1	TRBD2	17	many	TRBJ2-2	CASSFIPGLAGTGELFF	TGCGCCAGCAGTTTTATACCGGGACTAGCGGGAACCGGGGAGCTGTTTTTT
TRBV7-6	.	11	many	TRBJ2-3	CASSSTDTQYF	TGTGCCAGCAGCTCTACAGATACGCAGTATTTT
TRBV12-3/TRBV12-4	.	15	many	TRBJ2-2	CASRPDTANTGELFF	TGTGCCAGCAGGCCAGACACAGCGAACACCGGGGAGCTGTTTTTT
TRBV5-6	TRBD1	16	many	TRBJ2-2	CASSLLDREYPGELFF	TGTGCCAGCAGCTTGTTAGACAGGGAGTACCCCGGGGAGCTGTTTTTT
TRBV30	.	11	few	TRBJ2-3	CAWSAASTQYF	TGTGCCTGGAGTGCTGCAAGTACGCAGTATTTT
TRBV2	.	15	many	TRBJ1-6	CASRRAEVLNSPLHF	TGTGCCAGCAGACGAGCCGAGGTCCTTAATTCACCCCTCCACTTT
TRBV11-2	TRBD2	16	.	TRBJ2-5	CASSLGLAGVGETQYF	TGTGCCAGCAGCTTAGGACTAGCGGGAGTCGGGGAGACCCAGTACTTC
TRBV7-2	TRBD1	14	many	TRBJ1-2	CASSLGGTGTGYTF	TGTGCCAGCAGCTTAGGGGGGACAGGGACCGGCTACACCTTC
TRBV6-4	.	18	many	TRBJ2-3	CASSDSTTGREGTDTQYF	TGTGCCAGCAGTGACTCGACGACAGGGCGGGAGGGCACAGATACGCAGTATTTT
TRBV20-1	TRBD2	13	few	TRBJ2-5	CSATGGFISSQYF	TGCAGTGCTACGGGAGGGTTTATCTCGTCCCAGTACTTC
TRBV9	.	14	many	TRBJ1-2	CASSVGDIPYGYTF	TGTGCCAGCAGCGTAGGGGATATCCCCTATGGCTACACCTTC
TRBV12-3/TRBV12-4	.	13	many	TRBJ1-2	CASFLLGDYGYTF	TGTGCCAGCTTCCTATTGGGGGACTATGGCTACACCTTC
TRBV7-9	TRBD2	14	many	TRBJ2-7	CASSSSGRAYEQYF	TGTGCCAGCAGCTCTAGCGGGAGGGCCTACGAGCAGTACTTC
TRBV27	TRBD1	15	many	TRBJ1-5	CASSLGQGANQPQHF	TGTGCCAGCAGTTTAGGGCAGGGGGCGAATCAGCCCCAGCATTTT
TRBV29-1	.	11	medium-sized	TRBJ2-1	CSVASGNEQFF	TGCAGCGTTGCAAGTGGCAATGAGCAGTTCTTC
TRBV27	.	12	many	TRBJ2-7	CASSSNRAEQYF	TGTGCCAGCAGTTCAAACAGGGCCGAGCAGTACTTC
TRBV6-2/TRBV6-3	.	14	many	TRBJ1-5	CASSYSLSNQPQHF	TGTGCCAGCAGTTACTCGCTTAGCAATCAGCCCCAGCATTTT
TRBV13	TRBD1	16	.	TRBJ2-7	CASSPRDRERGYEQYF	TGTGCCAGCAGCCCCCGGGACAGGGAGAGGGGCTACGAGCAGTACTTC
TRBV4-1	.	14	many	TRBJ2-7	CASSQVPGDYEQYF	TGCGCCAGCAGCCAAGTTCCAGGGGACTACGAGCAGTACTTC
TRBV9	TRBD2	17	many	TRBJ2-1	CASSVVSGRPGGGEQFF	TGTGCCAGCAGCGTAGTTAGCGGGAGGCCGGGGGGAGGTGAGCAGTTCTTC
TRBV5-1	.	17	many	TRBJ2-1	CASSTKGGAGPYNEQFF	TGCGCCAGCAGCACAAAGGGGGGAGCGGGGCCTTACAATGAGCAGTTCTTC
TRBV4-1	.	16	many	TRBJ1-5	CASSPLGGHGNQPQHF	TGCGCCAGCAGCCCCCTAGGGGGGCACGGGAATCAGCCCCAGCATTTT
TRBV5-1	.	15	many	TRBJ2-1	CASSLLTATYNEQFF	TGCGCCAGCAGCTTGTTAACAGCTACCTACAATGAGCAGTTCTTC
TRBV24-1	.	11	many	TRBJ2-7	CATSDGLEQYF	TGTGCCACCAGTGATGGACTCGAGCAGTACTTC